What follows are 22 T cell receptor beta chains derived from one specimen sequenced in a study of tissue T cells after allogeneic stem cell transplantation. This table comes from immunoSEQ multiplex PCR, and its TCRdb copy is limited to in-frame clones, with some not included. The sample consists of about 48,000 clones, approximately 73% of them appearing once. The sample taken for sequencing was sorted cells pooled from one or two spleens. The origin of the receptors is a pool of C57BL/6 mice in good health.

Worth noting for this clone: Gene names denote mouse genes. From the germline J gene comes the end of the CDR3, since the read stops 1 residue before it. V and J are TRBV19 and TRBJ2-4; D remains ambiguous. The CDR3 length is 13 residues. From germline, CDR1 is FNHDT and CDR2 SITEND (reference sequence). The V end lost 1 base, the J end lost 2 bases, and 5 bases lay between the germline ends. The CDR3 bases that were read are TGTGCCAGCAGTATAAAGGCTCAAAACACCTTGTAC. Protein: CASSIKAQNTLY. The full CDR3 sequence reads CASSIKAQNTLYF.

Notes on this clone: Each gene name is a mouse one. Read coverage stops 1 residue before the CDR3 terminus; the germline J gene supplies the remainder. This chain connects TRBV12-2 to TRBJ2-2; 10 positions match TRBD2. The length of the CDR3 is 15 residues. Germline CDR1 is SGHLS and CDR2 is HYDKME. V shed 1 base, J shed 4 bases, and the junction held 2 bases outside the gene matches. Partial CDR3 DNA: TGTGCCAGCTCTCTGGACTGGGGGCCCACCGGGCAGCTCTAC. Protein product: CASSLDWGPTGQLY. The entire CDR3 protein is CASSLDWGPTGQLYF. The whole variable domain, remainder taken from reference TRBV12-2 and TRBJ2-2, is NSGVVQSPRYIIKGKGERSILKCIPISGHLSVAWYQQTQGQELKFFIQHYDKMERDKGNLPSRFSVQQFDDYHSEMNMSALELEDSAVYFCASSLDWGPTGQLYFGEGSKLTVL.

Note on this clone: Gene names and germline refer to mouse. Coverage ceases 1 residue before the CDR3 finishes, and the germline J gene fills in the end. V gene TRBV4 combines with J gene TRBJ2-3; 8 bases are a match to TRBD2. V shed 5 bases, J shed 0 bases, and the junction held 7 bases outside the gene matches. This CDR3 comprises 16 residues. Germline CDR1 reads LGHDT; CDR2 reads YNNKQL (reference sequence). The CDR3: CASSRRLGSSAETLYF. Incomplete CDR3 DNA: TGTGCCAGCAGCCGCCGACTGGGGAGTAGTGCAGAAACGCTGTAT.

This clone was picked up a small number of times. Mouse germline and gene names are used. The read finishes 1 residue shy of the CDR3 end, and the germline J gene is used to complete it. The chain is built from TRBV13-3 and TRBJ2-3; possibly TRBD1 for D (5 bases). In germline, CDR1 is NNHDY, CDR2 SYVADS. V was clipped by 2 bases and J by 0 bases, with 10 bases between them. This CDR3 region has 15 residues. The CDR3 reads CASSEGQGSAETLYF. The sequenced CDR3 bases are TGTGCCAGCAGTGAAGGGCAGGGTAGTGCAGAAACGCTGTAT.

On this clone itself: Each gene name is a mouse one. The read terminates 1 residue before the CDR3 end, so the remaining end is supplied by the germline J gene. The chain is built from TRBV15 and TRBJ2-7, with 11 positions matching TRBD2. Germline V gene lookup returns CDR1 SGHND and CDR2 FRSKSL. J was trimmed by 0 bases and V by 5 bases; bases with no gene match: 6. This CDR3 spans 16 amino acids. CDR3: CASSRLGGESSYEQYF. Incomplete CDR3 DNA: TGTGCCAGCAGTCGACTGGGGGGGGAAAGCTCCTATGAACAGTAC.

Turning to this clone: The genes and germline here are from mouse. The read gets to within 1 residue of the CDR3 end, and the germline J gene fills in the rest. The rearrangement links TRBV19 to TRBJ2-5; D could derive from TRBD1 or TRBD2 (6 bases each). Trimming removed 3 bases at V and 1 base at J, with 12 bases between. The germline V gene has CDR1 FNHDT and CDR2 SITEND (reference sequence). The CDR3 runs 15 residues. The CDR3 loop is CASSTHGGDQDTQYF. The CDR3 DNA, read in part, is TGTGCCAGCAGTACCCACGGGGGCGACCAAGACACCCAGTAC.

Notes on this clone: Mouse germline and gene names are used. The read terminates 1 residue ahead of where the CDR3 ends, so the germline J gene completes it. The same CDR3 also results from other DNA sequences found in this sample. The rearrangement uses TRBV12-2 and TRBJ1-2, with D tentatively TRBD1 (5 bases). Germline-derived CDR1 and CDR2 are SGHLS and HYDKME. V was clipped by 1 base and J by 1 base, with 6 bases between them. CDR3 length: 13 amino acids. CDR3 amino acids: CASSLGQNSDYTF. CDR3 DNA, as far as it was read: TGTGCCAGCTCTCTGGGGCAAAACTCCGACTACACC.

About this clone: Gene and germline names: mouse. Coverage ceases 1 residue before the CDR3 finishes, and the germline J gene fills in the end. V and J are TRBV13-1 and TRBJ1-6; D is unresolved. TRBJ1-6 is flagged as an ORF with uncertain function. The ends were cut back, 0 bases at V and 10 bases at J, with 8 bases in the middle. The germline CDR1 and CDR2 sequences are NSHNY and SYGAGN. This CDR3 has 13 residues. Partial CDR3 DNA: TGTGCCAGCAGTGATGCGGGGAGATCGCCCCTCTAC. Translation gives CASSDAGRSPLY. The full CDR3 is CASSDAGRSPLYF.

The sample holds a few counts of this clone. Gene names are the mouse ones. The read terminates 1 residue ahead of where the CDR3 ends, so the germline J gene completes it. The chain uses TRBV31 and TRBJ2-7; 13 positions agree with TRBD2. J lost 5 bases, V lost 0 bases, and 4 bases had no gene match. Germline V CDR1 and CDR2: GKSSPN, SITVG. The CDR3 extends over 15 amino acids. The CDR3 loop reads CAWSLGLGGRHEQYF. The CDR3 bases that were read are TGTGCCTGGAGTCTAGGACTGGGGGGGCGACATGAACAGTAC.

Notes on this clone: The genes and germline here are from mouse. From the germline J gene comes the end of the CDR3, since the read stops 1 residue before it. The J gene is TRBJ2-1, the V gene TRBV13-2, with D unresolved. Trimming pared 0 bases from V and 4 bases from J, leaving 2 bases between. The germline V gene has CDR1 NNHNN and CDR2 SYGAGS (reference sequence). The CDR3 loop spans 12 amino acids. The CDR3 sequence is CASGDAYAEQFF. The part of the CDR3 DNA that was read is TGTGCCAGCGGTGATGCATATGCTGAGCAGTTC.

Points on this clone: Gene names follow the mouse nomenclature. Read coverage stops 1 residue before the CDR3 terminus; the germline J gene supplies the remainder. The genes are TRBV13-2 and TRBJ2-7, with 9 bases aligning to TRBD1. Germline assignment: CDR1 NNHNN and CDR2 SYGAGS (reference sequence). The CDR3 is 15 amino acids. Losses at the gene ends were 0 bases for V and 4 bases for J; bases not matched to a gene: 5. The sequenced CDR3 bases are TGTGCCAGCGGTGATGCGCGGACAGGGGAGTATGAACAGTAC. Translation: CASGDARTGEYEQY. The CDR3 in full is CASGDARTGEYEQYF.

This clone was recorded a few times. The gene symbols are mouse symbols. The read terminates 1 residue before the CDR3 end, so the remaining end is supplied by the germline J gene. The chain joins TRBV3 to TRBJ1-5; tentatively, D is TRBD1 (5 bases). CDR3 length: 13 residues. Germline CDR1 is SNHLY and CDR2 is FYNGKV (reference sequence). V lost 4 bases and J lost 6, with 10 bases in between. CDR3 protein: CASSSSGSQAPLF. CDR3 DNA, as far as it was read: TGTGCCAGCAGCTCTTCAGGGAGCCAGGCTCCGCTT.

Worth noting for this clone: Gene names denote mouse genes. From the germline J gene comes the end of the CDR3, since the read stops 1 residue before it. The genes are TRBV31 and TRBJ1-1; 10 nucleotides align to TRBD1. J gave up 11 bases and V 0 bases, and 3 bases lay outside the gene matches. Germline-derived CDR1 and CDR2 are GKSSPN and SITVG. This CDR3 is 12 amino acids long. This CDR3 reads CAWSLDRGQVFF. Partial CDR3 DNA: TGTGCCTGGAGTCTAGACAGGGGGCAGGTCTTC.

A few counts support this clone. The genes and germline here are from mouse. The missing CDR3 end, 1 residue past where the read stops, is filled in from the germline J gene. The rearrangement uses TRBV26 and TRBJ1-4; D may be TRBD1 (5 bases). The CDR3 runs 13 residues. V lost 2 bases and J lost 5, with 6 bases in between. Germline-derived CDR1 and CDR2 are KGHPV and FQNQEV (reference sequence). The DNA read from the CDR3 is TGTGCCAGCAGTCTGGACAGAAACGAAAGATTATTT. Translated: CASSLDRNERLF. The CDR3 in its entirety is CASSLDRNERLFF.

Of note for this clone: Gene names are the mouse ones. The read terminates 1 residue ahead of where the CDR3 ends, so the germline J gene completes it. Other DNA sequences in this specimen translate into the identical CDR3. The chain has TRBV19 and TRBJ2-1; D is possibly TRBD1 (6 bases). V was trimmed by 1 base and J by 7 bases, leaving 6 bases between them. CDR3 length: 12 residues. Germline V lookup: CDR1 FNHDT, CDR2 SITEND (reference sequence). The sequenced part of the CDR3 DNA is TGTGCCAGCAGTATAAGGGGGGCTGAGCAGTTC. Translated, it gives CASSIRGAEQF. The whole CDR3 reads CASSIRGAEQFF. Using reference TRBV19 and TRBJ2-1 for the parts outside the CDR3, the full variable domain is GGIITQTPKFLIGQEGQKLTLKCQQNFNHDTMYWYRQDSGKGLRLIYYSITENDLQKGDLSEGYDASREKKSSFSLTVTSAQKNEMAVFLCASSIRGAEQFFGPGTRLTVL.

Details on this clone: Gene and germline names: mouse. The sequenced fragment ends 1 residue before the CDR3 boundary, so the rest is inferred from the germline J gene. V and J are TRBV3 and TRBJ2-1, with TRBD2 matching over 7 bases. The V gene's germline CDR1 is SNHLY and CDR2 FYNGKV (reference sequence). V shed 1 base, J shed 1 base, and the junction held 1 base outside the gene matches. This CDR3 has 15 residues. The chain's CDR3 is CASSLGGGNYAEQFF. The sequenced CDR3 bases are TGTGCCAGCAGCTTAGGTGGGGGGAACTATGCTGAGCAGTTC.

Turning to this clone: Here the gene names and germline are mouse. The read ends 1 residue shy of where the CDR3 ends; the end is completed using the germline J gene. V usage is TRBV13-3 and J usage is TRBJ1-5; D call uncertain. The germline CDR1 and CDR2 sequences are NNHDY and SYVADS. This CDR3 has 14 amino acids. The germline V and J ends were trimmed by 1 base and 0 bases, with 5 bases remaining between them. CDR3 DNA, as far as it was read: TGTGCCAGCAGTGATATATATAACAACCAGGCTCCGCTT. Translated: CASSDIYNNQAPL. The whole CDR3 region reads CASSDIYNNQAPLF.

Regarding this clone: Mouse gene names apply. The read ends 1 residue shy of where the CDR3 ends; the end is completed using the germline J gene. Other nucleotide sequences in the sample specify the same CDR3. J is TRBJ2-4 and V is TRBV5; D possibly corresponds to TRBD2 (6 bases). V was shortened by 0 bases and J by 0 bases, with 7 bases between the two germline ends. This CDR3 has 15 residues. Germline V gives CDR1 LGHNA, CDR2 YNLKQL (reference sequence). Incomplete CDR3 DNA: TGTGCCAGCAGCCAAGATGGGGGAAGTCAAAACACCTTGTAC. Encoded protein: CASSQDGGSQNTLY. The whole CDR3 protein reads CASSQDGGSQNTLYF.

Details on this clone: Here the gene names and germline are mouse. The sequence runs out 1 residue before the end of the CDR3; the remainder is reconstructed from the germline J gene. This rearrangement joins TRBV2 to TRBJ1-3; no clear D. Trimming cost V 3 bases and J 0 bases, with 9 bases left between them. The length of the CDR3 is 15 residues. CDR1 LGHNA and CDR2 YSYQKL come from the germline V gene. The CDR3 DNA, read in part, is TGTGCCAGCAGCCAGAAAGGGAATTCTGGAAATACGCTCTAT. Protein sequence: CASSQKGNSGNTLY. The entire CDR3 protein is CASSQKGNSGNTLYF.

With regard to this clone: The gene names here belong to mouse. The read gets to within 1 residue of the CDR3 end, and the germline J gene fills in the rest. The chain is built from TRBV3 and TRBJ2-3; D is possibly TRBD1 (5 bases). The CDR3 extends over 14 amino acids. Trimming stripped 5 bases from V and 0 bases from J, with 9 bases between. The V gene's germline CDR1 is SNHLY and CDR2 FYNGKV (reference sequence). The covered CDR3 bases are TGTGCCAGCAGCCGCAGGGAAAGTGCAGAAACGCTGTAT. Translation gives CASSRRESAETLY. The CDR3, in full, reads CASSRRESAETLYF.

About this clone: Gene names and germline refer to mouse. The read ends 1 residue shy of where the CDR3 ends; the end is completed using the germline J gene. The sample contains more than one DNA sequence encoding this CDR3. V gene TRBV19 combines with J gene TRBJ1-1; D is possibly TRBD1 (6 bases). The CDR3 has 14 amino acids. V was pared by 2 bases and J by 0 bases, with 8 bases between. Germline V CDR1 and CDR2: FNHDT, SITEND (reference sequence). CDR3 in amino acids: CASSIGGANTEVFF. The CDR3 DNA, read in part, is TGTGCCAGCAGTATTGGGGGCGCAAACACAGAAGTCTTC.

In its sample, this clone was seen a few times. Mouse gene names apply. The read ends 1 residue shy of where the CDR3 ends; the end is completed using the germline J gene. The chain recombines TRBV14 with TRBJ2-7; the D is unclear. The CDR3 spans 12 residues. Germline V gene lookup returns CDR1 SGHDT and CDR2 FRDEAV. Trimming took 2 bases from V and 3 from J, leaving 6 bases between them. The CDR3 here is CASSLAFYEQYF. CDR3 bases read: TGTGCCAGCAGTTTGGCTTTCTATGAACAGTAC.